The 19 T cell receptor beta chains reported below all come from one sample, sequenced in a study of CD8+CD57+ T cells in acquired aplastic anemia. Profiling of TCR beta VDJ combinations and CDR3 sequences used genomic DNA as template. TCRdb analysed the reads with MiXCR anew, one entry per CDR3 protein. Of 100,000 to 130,000 distinct CDR3 sequences listed, around half are singletons. The material sequenced was sorted CD4+, CD8+, or CD8+CD57+ T cells (not recorded which) from PBMCs. Receptor source: a human donor in good health, serving as a control.

Ten or more counts support this clonotype. The V and J genes are TRBV18 and TRBJ2-5; perhaps TRBD2 as D (5 bases). The CDR3 is 14 amino acids. Trimming shortened V by 1 base and J by 2 bases, and 8 bases separated the two germline ends. Germline CDR1 reads KGHSH; CDR2 reads LQKENI. CDR3 bases: TGTGCCAGCTCACCACAGTGGGAGCAAGAGACCCAGTACTTC. Its protein is CASSPQWEQETQYF.

This clonotype appeared once. V is TRBV2 and J is TRBJ2-5; TRBD1 agrees at 7 bases. Germline CDR1 reads SNHLY; CDR2 reads FYNNEI. There are 14 residues in the CDR3. Trimming at V came to 4 bases and at J to 5 bases, leaving 7 bases not matched to a gene. CDR3 bases: TGTGCCAGCAGTGTACAGGGGTCCTGGGAGACCCAGTACTTC. This gives the protein CASSVQGSWETQYF.

V and J are TRBV19 and TRBJ2-2; TRBD1 might be the D (5 bases). The CDR3 runs to 14 residues. CDR1 and CDR2 (germline): LNHDA, SQIVND (reference sequence). With 6 bases removed from V and 3 bases from J, the gap between germline ends came to 11 bases. CDR3 DNA sequence: TGTGCCAGTAGAAAAGCGACAGACACCGGGGAGCTGTTTTTT. Translated: CASRKATDTGELFF.

The gene calls are TRBV6-1 and TRBJ1-5; D remains ambiguous. V gave up 8 bases and J gave up 3 bases, with 8 bases separating them. The CDR3 has 12 residues. Germline V gene lookup returns CDR1 MNHNS and CDR2 SASEGT. This CDR3 reads CASGENNQPQHF. For the CDR3, the DNA is TGTGCCAGCGGGGAGAACAATCAGCCCCAGCATTTT.

This clonotype was observed many times. The genes are TRBV27 and TRBJ1-1; D not certain. Between the trimmed V and J ends, which lost 3 bases and 0 bases, there was a span of 5 bases. Germline CDR1 is MNHEY and CDR2 is SMNVEV (reference sequence). This CDR3 comprises 13 residues. The chain's CDR3 is CASSFGMNTEAFF. As DNA, the CDR3 is TGTGCCAGCAGTTTCGGGATGAACACTGAAGCTTTCTTT.

This clonotype was observed many times. The genes are TRBV7-8 and TRBJ2-3, with D maybe TRBD2 (5 bases). This CDR3 has 14 residues. Germline V gene sequence: CDR1 SGHVS, CDR2 FQNEAQ. Trimming shortened V by 5 bases and J by 5 bases, and 14 bases separated the two germline ends. CDR3 coding DNA: TGTGCCAGCAGCCCGAGCGCCGAGGGAGATACGCAGTATTTT. The encoded protein is CASSPSAEGDTQYF.

This rearrangement joins TRBV20-1 to TRBJ1-1, with 7 nucleotides matching TRBD1. V gave up 4 bases and J gave up 1 base; unmatched junction bases: 3. The V gene's germline CDR1 is DFQATT and CDR2 SNEGSKA (reference sequence). The CDR3 length is 13 residues. The CDR3 bases are TGCAGTGCTACCAGGGGGGCGAACACTGAAGCTTTCTTT. The encoded protein is CSATRGANTEAFF.

The rearrangement links TRBV15 to TRBJ1-2; the match to TRBD1 covers 7 bases. The CDR3 runs to 13 residues. The trim removed 5 bases at V and 3 bases at J, leaving 3 bases unmatched. Germline CDR1 and CDR2: LNHNV and YYDKDF (reference sequence). CDR3 sequence (DNA): TGTGCCACCAGCCTCGGACAGGACTATGGCTACACCTTC. Amino acid sequence: CATSLGQDYGYTF.

This clonotype was seen a few times. V and J are TRBV25-1 and TRBJ2-7; weak D call: TRBD1 (8 bases). Looked up from germline, CDR1 is MGHDK and CDR2 is SYGVNS. The CDR3 loop spans 15 amino acids. The V end was cut by 4 bases, the J end by 7 bases, with 20 bases between. The CDR3 nucleotides read TGTGCCAGCAGTGGGGGGGGCAGGGGGCGAGGTGAGCAGTACTTC. It is translated as CASSGGGRGRGEQYF.

This clonotype was seen a few times. Written as DNA, the CDR3 is TGTGCCAGCAGCTTAGAATACCTTGGCGGGGGGCATGCAGATACGCAGTATTTT. Translation: CASSLEYLGGGHADTQYF. V usage is TRBV11-2 and J usage is TRBJ2-3; 8 nucleotides align to TRBD2. The CDR3 has 18 amino acids. Germline V gene sequence: CDR1 SGHAT, CDR2 FQNNGV. J gave up 4 bases and V 0 bases, and 12 bases lay outside the gene matches.

CDR3 in DNA: TGCAGCGTTGAAACAGGGTCGGGGGATTCACCCCTCCACTTT. Its translation is CSVETGSGDSPLHF. The V and J genes are TRBV29-1 and TRBJ1-6; D may be TRBD1 (6 bases). Germline V gene lookup returns CDR1 SQVTM and CDR2 ANQGSEA. The CDR3 extends over 14 amino acids. V was trimmed by 2 bases and J by 8 bases, leaving 13 bases between them.

This chain links TRBV6-5 with TRBJ2-6; possibly TRBD1 for D (5 bases). The CDR3 sequence is 15 residues long. The V end lost 2 bases, the J end lost 1 base, and 6 bases lay between the germline ends. The germline CDR1 and CDR2 sequences are MNHEY and SVGAGI. CDR3 residues: CASSYPGSGANVLTF. CDR3 nucleotide sequence: TGTGCCAGCAGTTACCCAGGGTCTGGGGCCAACGTCCTGACTTTC.

The chain links TRBV20-1 to TRBJ2-1; 10 bases fit TRBD2. From germline, CDR1 is DFQATT and CDR2 SNEGSKA (reference sequence). The CDR3 sequence is 18 residues long. The V segment lost 1 base and the J segment 3 bases; nucleotides outside the gene matches: 12. DNA of the CDR3: TGCAGTGCTAGAGGGGCCAGCGGGGGGGCCACTGACTACAATGAGCAGTTCTTC. The encoded protein is CSARGASGGATDYNEQFF.

The CDR3 DNA follows: TGTGCCATCAGTGAACAGCGGGGGAGCACAGATACGCAGTATTTT. It encodes CAISEQRGSTDTQYF. The chain links TRBV10-3 to TRBJ2-3; 8 nucleotides agree with TRBD2. V lost 3 bases, J lost 0 bases, and 2 bases stayed unmatched. Per the germline V gene, CDR1 is ENHRY and CDR2 is SYGVKD. The CDR3 sequence is 15 residues long.

The chain is built from TRBV2 and TRBJ2-5; D is unclear. CDR1 and CDR2 (germline): SNHLY, FYNNEI. This CDR3 spans 15 amino acids. Trimming cost V 2 bases and J 5 bases, with 15 bases left between them. DNA of the CDR3: TGTGCCAGCAGTGAATTGGCCTTGGGCGTTGAGACCCAGTACTTC. Translating it yields CASSELALGVETQYF.

In regard to this clonotype: Germline is not matched at one junction end, which may reflect a read error. The chain has TRBV7-9 and TRBJ2-7; unclear D gene. The CDR3 extends over 12 amino acids. Germline V gives CDR1 SEHNR, CDR2 FQNEAQ (reference sequence). CDR3 in amino acids: CANSSQSYGQYF. The CDR3 region has the DNA TGTGCCAACAGCTCCCAGTCCTACGGGCAGTACTTC.

In its sample, this clonotype was seen a few times. This may be a read error, as it is one base from a much larger clone. The conserved phenylalanine or tryptophan normally closing the CDR3 is absent here, so this likely arose from a read error. No DNA is shown, since the ends of the CDR3 on it are uncertain; the CDR3 is the one TCRdb lists. The chain couples TRBV7-6 to TRBJ2-1; TRBD2 is the table's D call, not checked against the DNA. Per germline, CDR1 SGHVS and CDR2 FNYEAQ. The CDR3 spans 12 amino acids, including both terminal residues. CDR3 protein: CASSGGLAESVL.

The chain has TRBV5-5 and TRBJ2-2; a weak D match, TRBD2 (5 bases). From germline, CDR1 is SGHKS and CDR2 YYEKEE (reference sequence). V gave up 0 bases and J gave up 2 bases, with 11 bases separating them. The CDR3 has 16 amino acids. CDR3 DNA: TGTGCCAGCAGCTTGGTTTCTAGCCCAAACACCGGGGAGCTGTTTTTT. The encoded protein is CASSLVSSPNTGELFF. The entire variable domain, with the rest obtained from reference TRBV5-5 and TRBJ2-2, is as follows: DAGVTQSPTHLIKTRGQQVTLRCSPISGHKSVSWYQQVLGQGPQFIFQYYEKEERGRGNFPDRFSARQFPNYSSELNVNALLLGDSALYLCASSLVSSPNTGELFFGEGSRLTVL.

This clonotype was observed many times. This chain connects TRBV9 to TRBJ2-2; 13 nucleotides align to TRBD2. Germline V lookup: CDR1 SGDLS, CDR2 YYNGEE. V was clipped by 3 bases and J by 8 bases; unmatched bases: 1. The CDR3 extends over 14 amino acids. The CDR3 loop reads CASSGTSGGGELFF. CDR3 DNA sequence: TGTGCCAGCAGCGGGACTAGCGGGGGAGGGGAGCTGTTTTTT.